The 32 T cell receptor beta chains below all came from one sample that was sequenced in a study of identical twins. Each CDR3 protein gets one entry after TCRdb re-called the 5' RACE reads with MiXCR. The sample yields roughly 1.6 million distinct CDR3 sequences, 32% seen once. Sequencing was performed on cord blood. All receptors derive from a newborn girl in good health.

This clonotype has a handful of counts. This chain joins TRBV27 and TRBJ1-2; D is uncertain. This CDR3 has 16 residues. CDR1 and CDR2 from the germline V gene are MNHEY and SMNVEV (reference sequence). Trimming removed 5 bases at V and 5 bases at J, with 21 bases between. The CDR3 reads CASSPSRALLVYGYTF. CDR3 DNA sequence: TGTGCCAGCAGTCCCTCCCGGGCCCTTCTCGTTTATGGCTACACCTTC.

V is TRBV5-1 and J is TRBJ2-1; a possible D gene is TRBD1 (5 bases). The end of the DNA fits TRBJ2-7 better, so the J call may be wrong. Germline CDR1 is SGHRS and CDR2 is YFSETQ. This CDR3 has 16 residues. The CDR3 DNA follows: TGCGCCAGCAGCTCTGGGGCCTCAAGCTCCTACAATGAGCAGTACTTC. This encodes CASSSGASSSYNEQYF.

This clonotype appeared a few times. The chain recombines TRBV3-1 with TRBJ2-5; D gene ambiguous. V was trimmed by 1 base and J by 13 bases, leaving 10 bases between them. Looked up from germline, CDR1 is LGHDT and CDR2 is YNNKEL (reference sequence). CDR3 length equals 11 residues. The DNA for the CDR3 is TGTGCCAGCAGCCAAGTGGGTTTGAGGTACTTC. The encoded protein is CASSQVGLRYF.

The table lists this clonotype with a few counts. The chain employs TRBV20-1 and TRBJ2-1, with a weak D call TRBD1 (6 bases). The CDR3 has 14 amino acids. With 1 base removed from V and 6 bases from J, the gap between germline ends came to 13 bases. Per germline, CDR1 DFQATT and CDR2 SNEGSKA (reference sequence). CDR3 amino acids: CSARGDTLFNEQFF. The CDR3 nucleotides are TGCAGTGCTAGAGGGGACACCCTTTTCAATGAGCAGTTCTTC.

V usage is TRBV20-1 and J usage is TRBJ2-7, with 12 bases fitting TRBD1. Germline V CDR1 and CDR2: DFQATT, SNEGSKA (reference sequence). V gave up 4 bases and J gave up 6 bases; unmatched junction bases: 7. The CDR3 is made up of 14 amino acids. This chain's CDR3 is CSATSGTGGFEQYF. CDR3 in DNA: TGCAGTGCTACATCCGGGACAGGGGGCTTCGAGCAGTACTTC.

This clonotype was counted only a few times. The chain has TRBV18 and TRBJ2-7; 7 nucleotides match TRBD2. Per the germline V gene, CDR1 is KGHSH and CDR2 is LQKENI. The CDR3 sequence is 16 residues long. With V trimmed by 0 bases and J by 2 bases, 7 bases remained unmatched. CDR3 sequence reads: CASSPPERLATYEQYF. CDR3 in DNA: TGTGCCAGCTCACCACCAGAGAGACTAGCAACCTACGAGCAGTACTTC.

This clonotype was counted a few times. The CDR3 loop is CASSLGSGQRLYEQYF. The CDR3 DNA reads as TGTGCCAGCAGTTTAGGTAGCGGACAGAGACTCTACGAGCAGTACTTC. The chain couples TRBV12-3 or TRBV12-4 to TRBJ2-7, with D perhaps given as TRBD1 or TRBD2 (6 bases each). Deletions cut 1 base from V and 3 bases from J, with 16 bases between. The CDR3 covers 16 residues.

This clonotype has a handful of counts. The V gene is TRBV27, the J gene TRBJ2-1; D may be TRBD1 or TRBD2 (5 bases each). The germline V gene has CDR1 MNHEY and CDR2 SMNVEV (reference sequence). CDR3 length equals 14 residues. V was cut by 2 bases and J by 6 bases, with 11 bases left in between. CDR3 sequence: CASSLIRGVNEQFF. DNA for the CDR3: TGTGCCAGCAGTTTAATCAGAGGGGTCAATGAGCAGTTCTTC.

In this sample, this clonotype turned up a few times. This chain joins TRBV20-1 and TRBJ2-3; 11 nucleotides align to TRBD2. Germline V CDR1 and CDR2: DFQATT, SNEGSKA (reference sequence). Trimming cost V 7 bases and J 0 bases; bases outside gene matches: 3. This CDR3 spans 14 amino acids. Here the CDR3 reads CSVTSGRSTDTQYF. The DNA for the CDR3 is TGCAGTGTAACTAGCGGGAGAAGCACAGATACGCAGTATTTT.

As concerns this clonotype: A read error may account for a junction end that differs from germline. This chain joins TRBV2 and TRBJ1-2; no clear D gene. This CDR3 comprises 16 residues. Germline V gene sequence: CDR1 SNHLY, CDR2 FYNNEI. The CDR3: CVSSEAGVKANYGYTF. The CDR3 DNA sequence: TGTGTCAGCAGTGAAGCCGGGGTGAAGGCTAACTATGGCTACACCTTC.

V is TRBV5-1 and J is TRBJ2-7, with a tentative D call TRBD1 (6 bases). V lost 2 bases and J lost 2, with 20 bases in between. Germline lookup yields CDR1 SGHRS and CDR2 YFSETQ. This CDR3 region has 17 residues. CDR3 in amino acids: CASSFPFLQGGTYEQYF. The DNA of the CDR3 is TGCGCCAGCAGCTTCCCCTTTTTACAGGGTGGGACCTACGAGCAGTACTTC.

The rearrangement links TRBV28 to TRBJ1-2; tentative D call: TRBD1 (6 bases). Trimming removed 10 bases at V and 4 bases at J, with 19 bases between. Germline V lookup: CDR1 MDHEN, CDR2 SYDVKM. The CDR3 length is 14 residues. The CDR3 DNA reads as TGTGCCACCACCAACAGGGAAGGGGTCTATGGCTACACCTTC. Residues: CATTNREGVYGYTF.

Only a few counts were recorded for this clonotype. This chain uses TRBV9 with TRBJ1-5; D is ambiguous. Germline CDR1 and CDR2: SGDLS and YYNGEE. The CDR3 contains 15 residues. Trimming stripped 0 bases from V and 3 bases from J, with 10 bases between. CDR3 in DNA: TGTGCCAGCAGCGTAGATCTTTCGGTCAATCAGCCCCAGCATTTT. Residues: CASSVDLSVNQPQHF.

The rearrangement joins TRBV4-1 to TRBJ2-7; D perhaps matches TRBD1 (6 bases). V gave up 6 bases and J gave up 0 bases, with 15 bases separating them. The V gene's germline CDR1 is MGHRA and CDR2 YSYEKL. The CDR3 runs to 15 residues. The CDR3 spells CASSQGPLISYEQYF. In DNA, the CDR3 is TGCGCCAGCAGTCAGGGGCCACTGATCTCCTACGAGCAGTACTTC.

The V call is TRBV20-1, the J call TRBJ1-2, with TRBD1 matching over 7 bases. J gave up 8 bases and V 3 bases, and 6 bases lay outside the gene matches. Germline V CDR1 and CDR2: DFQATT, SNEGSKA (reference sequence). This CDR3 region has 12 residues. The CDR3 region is CSARTTGVGYTF. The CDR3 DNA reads TGCAGTGCTAGGACCACAGGGGTGGGCTACACCTTC.

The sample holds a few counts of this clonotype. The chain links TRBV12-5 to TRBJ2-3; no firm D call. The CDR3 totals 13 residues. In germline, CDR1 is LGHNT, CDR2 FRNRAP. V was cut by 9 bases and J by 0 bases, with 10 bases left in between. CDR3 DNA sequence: TGTGCTAGCGTTAAACCTAGCACAGATACGCAGTATTTT. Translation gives CASVKPSTDTQYF.

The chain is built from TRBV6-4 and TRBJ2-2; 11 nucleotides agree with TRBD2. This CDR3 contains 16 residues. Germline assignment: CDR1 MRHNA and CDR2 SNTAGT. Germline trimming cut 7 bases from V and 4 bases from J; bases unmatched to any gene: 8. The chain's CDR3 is CASIRTSGSGTGELFF. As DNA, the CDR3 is TGTGCCAGCATTAGAACTAGCGGGAGCGGCACCGGGGAGCTGTTTTTT.

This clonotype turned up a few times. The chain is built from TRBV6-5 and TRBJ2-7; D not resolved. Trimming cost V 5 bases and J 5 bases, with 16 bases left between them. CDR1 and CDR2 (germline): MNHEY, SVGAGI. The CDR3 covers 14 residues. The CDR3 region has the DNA TGTGCCAGCAGTAGCACGGGTCCCAGCCACGAGCAGTACTTC. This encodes CASSSTGPSHEQYF.

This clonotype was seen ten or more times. The CDR3 here is CASSLGQPSYNEQFF. CDR3 in DNA: TGCGCCAGCAGCTTGGGACAGCCCTCCTACAATGAGCAGTTCTTC. This sequence joins TRBV5-1 and TRBJ2-1; the D gene is possibly TRBD1 (5 bases). The germline V and J ends were trimmed by 0 bases and 0 bases, with 7 bases remaining between them. From germline, CDR1 is SGHRS and CDR2 YFSETQ. The CDR3 runs to 15 residues. Full variable domain (missing parts from reference TRBV5-1 and TRBJ2-1): KAGVTQTPRYLIKTRGQQVTLSCSPISGHRSVSWYQQTPGQGLQFLFEYFSETQRNKGNFPGRFSGRQFSNSRSEMNVSTLELGDSALYLCASSLGQPSYNEQFFGPGTRLTVL.

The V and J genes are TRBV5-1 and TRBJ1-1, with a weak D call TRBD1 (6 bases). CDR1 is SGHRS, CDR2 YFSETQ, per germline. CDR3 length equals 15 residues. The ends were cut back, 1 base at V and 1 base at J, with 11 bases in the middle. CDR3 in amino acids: CASSLKETGNTEAFF. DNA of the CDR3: TGCGCCAGCAGCTTGAAGGAGACAGGGAACACTGAAGCTTTCTTT. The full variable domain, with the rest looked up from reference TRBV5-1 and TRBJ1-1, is KAGVTQTPRYLIKTRGQQVTLSCSPISGHRSVSWYQQTPGQGLQFLFEYFSETQRNKGNFPGRFSGRQFSNSRSEMNVSTLELGDSALYLCASSLKETGNTEAFFGQGTRLTVV.

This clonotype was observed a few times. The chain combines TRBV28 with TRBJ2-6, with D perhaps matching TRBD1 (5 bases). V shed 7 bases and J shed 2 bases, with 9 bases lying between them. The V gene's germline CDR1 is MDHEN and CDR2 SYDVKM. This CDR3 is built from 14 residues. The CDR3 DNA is TGTGCCAGCAAGGGGTCTACTGGGGCCAACGTCCTGACTTTC. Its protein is CASKGSTGANVLTF.

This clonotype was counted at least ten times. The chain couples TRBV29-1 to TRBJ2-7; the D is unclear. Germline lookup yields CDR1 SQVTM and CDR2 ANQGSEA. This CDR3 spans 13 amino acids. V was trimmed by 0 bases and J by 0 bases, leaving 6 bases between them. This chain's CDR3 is CSVEDLDSYEQYF. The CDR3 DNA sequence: TGCAGCGTTGAAGATCTCGACTCCTACGAGCAGTACTTC.

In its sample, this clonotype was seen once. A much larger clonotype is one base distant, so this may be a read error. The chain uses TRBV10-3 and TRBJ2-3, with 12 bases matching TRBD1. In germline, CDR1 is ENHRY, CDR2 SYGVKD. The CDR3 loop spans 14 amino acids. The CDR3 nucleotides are TGTGCCATCACCGGGACAGGGGGCACAGATGCGCAGTATTTT. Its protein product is CAITGTGGTDAQYF.

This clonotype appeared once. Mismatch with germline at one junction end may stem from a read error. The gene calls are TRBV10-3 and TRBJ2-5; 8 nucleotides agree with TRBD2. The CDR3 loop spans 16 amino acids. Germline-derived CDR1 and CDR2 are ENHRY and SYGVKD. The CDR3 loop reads CAVSDASTSAHNEQYF. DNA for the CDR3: TGTGCCGTCAGTGACGCTTCGACTAGCGCTCACAATGAGCAGTACTTC.

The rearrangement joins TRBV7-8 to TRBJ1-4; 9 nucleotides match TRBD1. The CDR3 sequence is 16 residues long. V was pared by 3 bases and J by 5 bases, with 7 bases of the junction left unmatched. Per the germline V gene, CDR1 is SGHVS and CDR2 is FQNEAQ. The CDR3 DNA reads TGTGCCAGCAGCTTCCGGGACAGGGCTCGGAATGAAAAACTGTTTTTT. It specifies CASSFRDRARNEKLFF.

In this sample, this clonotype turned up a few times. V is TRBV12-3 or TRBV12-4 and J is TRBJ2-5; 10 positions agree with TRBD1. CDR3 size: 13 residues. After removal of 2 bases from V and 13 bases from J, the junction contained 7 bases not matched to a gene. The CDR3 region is CASSLRDRGLGYF. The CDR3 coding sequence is TGTGCCAGCAGTTTACGGGACAGGGGCTTGGGGTACTTC.

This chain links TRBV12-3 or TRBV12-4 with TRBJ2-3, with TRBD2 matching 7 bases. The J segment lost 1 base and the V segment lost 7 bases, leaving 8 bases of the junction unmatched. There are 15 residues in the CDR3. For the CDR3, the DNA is TGTGCCAGCACATTGTCGGGGGGTCGCACAGATACGCAGTATTTT. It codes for CASTLSGGRTDTQYF.

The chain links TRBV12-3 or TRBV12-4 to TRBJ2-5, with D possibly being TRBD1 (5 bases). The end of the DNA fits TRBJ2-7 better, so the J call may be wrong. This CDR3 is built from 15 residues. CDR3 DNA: TGTGCCAGCAGTCAGCGTAGGCAGGGAACAAACGAGCAGTACTTC. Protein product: CASSQRRQGTNEQYF.

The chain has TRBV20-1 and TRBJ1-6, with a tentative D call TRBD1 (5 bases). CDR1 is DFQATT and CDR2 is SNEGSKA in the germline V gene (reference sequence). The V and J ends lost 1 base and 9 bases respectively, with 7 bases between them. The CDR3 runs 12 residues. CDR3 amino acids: CSARGGGSPLHF. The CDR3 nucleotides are TGCAGTGCTAGAGGGGGCGGTTCACCCCTCCACTTT.

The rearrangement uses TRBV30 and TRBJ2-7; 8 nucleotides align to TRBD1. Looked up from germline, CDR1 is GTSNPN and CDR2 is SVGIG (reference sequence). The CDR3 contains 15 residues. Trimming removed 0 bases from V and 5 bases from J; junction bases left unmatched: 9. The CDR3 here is CAWSVLGTGNHEQYF. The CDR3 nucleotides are TGTGCCTGGAGTGTACTAGGGACAGGAAACCACGAGCAGTACTTC.

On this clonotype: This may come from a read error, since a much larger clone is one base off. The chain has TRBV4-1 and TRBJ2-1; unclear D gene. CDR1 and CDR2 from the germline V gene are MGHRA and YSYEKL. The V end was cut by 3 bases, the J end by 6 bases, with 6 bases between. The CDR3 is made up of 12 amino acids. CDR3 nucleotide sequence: TGCGCCAGCAGCCACACCTGCAATGAGCAGTTCTTC. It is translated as CASSHTCNEQFF.

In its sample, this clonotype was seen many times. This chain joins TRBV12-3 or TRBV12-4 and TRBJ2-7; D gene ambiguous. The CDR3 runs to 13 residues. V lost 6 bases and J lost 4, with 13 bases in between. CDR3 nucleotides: TGTGCCAGCAGCCCCGGACGCTTGTACGAGCAGTACTTC. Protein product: CASSPGRLYEQYF.